This entry describes one T cell receptor beta chain. Assay used: immunoSEQ multiplex PCR; TCRdb lists only in-frame clones, some missing. The table shows approximately 54,000 clones, with about 88% occurring only once. The record originates from a study of control samples from healthy donors and cancer patients. With 4 bases clipped from V and 4 bases from J, the junction kept 11 bases outside the gene matches. Germline CDR1 and CDR2: LGHNT and FRNRAP. The CDR3 is made up of 17 amino acids. Sequencing was done on a sample of PBMCs. The rearrangement links TRBV12-5 to TRBJ2-1, with 9 bases matching TRBD1. The clonotype comes from a man aged 50 to 60 with head and neck cancer. The CDR3 protein is CASGSTLPGQGYNEQFF. Written as DNA, the CDR3 is TGTGCTAGTGGTTCGACTCTACCGGGACAGGGATACAATGAGCAGTTCTTC.